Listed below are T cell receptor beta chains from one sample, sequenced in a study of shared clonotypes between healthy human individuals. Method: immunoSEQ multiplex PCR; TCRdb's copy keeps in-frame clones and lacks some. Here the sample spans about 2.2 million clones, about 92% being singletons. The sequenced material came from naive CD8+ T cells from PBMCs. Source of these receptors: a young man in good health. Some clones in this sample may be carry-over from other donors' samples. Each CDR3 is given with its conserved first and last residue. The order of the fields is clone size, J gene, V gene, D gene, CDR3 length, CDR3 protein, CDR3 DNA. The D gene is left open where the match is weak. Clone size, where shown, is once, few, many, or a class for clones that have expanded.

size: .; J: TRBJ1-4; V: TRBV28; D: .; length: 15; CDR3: CAARRDMTTNEKLFF; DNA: TGTGCCGCAAGAAGAGACATGACAACTAATGAAAAACTGTTTTTT
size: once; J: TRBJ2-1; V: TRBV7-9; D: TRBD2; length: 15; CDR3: CASSWREAGHNEQFF; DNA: TGTGCCAGCAGCTGGCGGGAAGCGGGACACAATGAGCAGTTCTTC
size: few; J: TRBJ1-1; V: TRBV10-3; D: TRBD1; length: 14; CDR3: CAISESRQGPEAFF; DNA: TGTGCCATCAGTGAGTCCCGACAGGGCCCTGAAGCTTTCTTT
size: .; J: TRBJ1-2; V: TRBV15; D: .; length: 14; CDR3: CATSPRVNFYGYTF; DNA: TGTGCCACCAGCCCCAGGGTCAATTTCTATGGCTACACCTTC
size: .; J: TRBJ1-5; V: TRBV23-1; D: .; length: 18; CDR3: CASSQLVGFWGSNQPQHF; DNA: TGCGCCAGCAGTCAACTTGTCGGGTTCTGGGGGAGCAATCAGCCCCAGCATTTT
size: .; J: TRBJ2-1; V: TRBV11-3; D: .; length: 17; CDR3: CASSLAGAPRDSNEQFF; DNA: TGTGCCAGCAGCTTAGCGGGTGCCCCCCGAGACTCTAATGAGCAGTTCTTC
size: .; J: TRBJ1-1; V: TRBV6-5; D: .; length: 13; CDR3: CASSYEGDTEAFF; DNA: TGTGCCAGCAGTTACGAGGGGGACACTGAAGCTTTCTTT
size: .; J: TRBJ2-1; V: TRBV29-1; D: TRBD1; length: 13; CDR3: CSVDGTDLDEQFF; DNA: TGCAGCGTCGATGGGACAGACTTAGATGAGCAGTTCTTC
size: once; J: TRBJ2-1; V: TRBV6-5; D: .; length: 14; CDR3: CASSLRGLSNEQFF; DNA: TGTGCCAGCAGCCTAAGAGGACTTAGCAATGAGCAGTTCTTC
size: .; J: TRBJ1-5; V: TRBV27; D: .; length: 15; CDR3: CASSSLGQGNQPQHF; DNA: TGTGCCAGCAGTTCATTGGGTCAGGGCAATCAGCCCCAGCATTTT
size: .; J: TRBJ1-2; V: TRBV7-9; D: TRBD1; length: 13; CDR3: CASSRQGLYGYTF; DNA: TGTGCCAGCAGTCGACAGGGACTCTATGGCTACACCTTC
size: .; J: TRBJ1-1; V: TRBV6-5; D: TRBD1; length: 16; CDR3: CASSYIGTGPNTEAFF; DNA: TGTGCCAGCAGTTACATCGGGACAGGACCGAACACTGAAGCTTTCTTT
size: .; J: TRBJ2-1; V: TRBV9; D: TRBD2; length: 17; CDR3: CASSVRGLAGIYNEQFF; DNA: TGTGCCAGCAGCGTCCGGGGACTAGCGGGAATCTACAATGAGCAGTTCTTC
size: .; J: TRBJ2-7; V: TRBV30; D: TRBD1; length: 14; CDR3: CAWSSTGKPYEQYF; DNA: TGTGCCTGGAGCTCGACAGGGAAGCCCTACGAGCAGTACTTC
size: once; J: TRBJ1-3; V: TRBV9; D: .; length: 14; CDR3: CASSVGEGENTIYF; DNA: TGTGCCAGCAGCGTAGGCGAGGGAGAGAACACCATATATTTT
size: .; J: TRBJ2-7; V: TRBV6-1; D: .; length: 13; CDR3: CASSEGDWYEQYF; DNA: TGTGCCAGCAGTGAAGGGGACTGGTACGAGCAGTACTTC
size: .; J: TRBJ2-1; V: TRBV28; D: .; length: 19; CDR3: CASSLFVQERVDSYNEQFF; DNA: TGTGCCAGCAGTTTATTTGTCCAGGAGCGGGTGGACTCCTACAATGAGCAGTTCTTC
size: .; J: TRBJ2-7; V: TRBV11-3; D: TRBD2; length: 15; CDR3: CASSPRGGASYEQYF; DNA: TGTGCCAGCAGCCCCCGGGGGGGAGCCTCCTACGAGCAGTACTTC
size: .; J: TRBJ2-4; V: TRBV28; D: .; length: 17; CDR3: CASSLGRRGDGINIQYF; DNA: TGTGCCAGCAGTTTAGGCCGAAGGGGGGACGGTATCAACATTCAGTACTTC
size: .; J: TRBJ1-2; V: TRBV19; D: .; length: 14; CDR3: CASRPQAVIYGYTF; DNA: TGTGCCAGTAGACCCCAGGCGGTGATCTATGGCTACACCTTC
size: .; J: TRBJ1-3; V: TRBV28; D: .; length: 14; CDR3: CASSTSLVGNTIYF; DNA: TGTGCCAGCAGTACGAGCCTTGTGGGAAACACCATATATTTT
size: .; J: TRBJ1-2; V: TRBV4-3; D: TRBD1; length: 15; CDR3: CASSPSRTGLYGYTF; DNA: TGCGCCAGCAGCCCCAGCCGGACAGGCCTCTATGGCTACACCTTC
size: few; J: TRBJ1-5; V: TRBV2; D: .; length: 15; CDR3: CASSDVAGESQPQHF; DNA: TGTGCCAGCAGTGATGTCGCGGGAGAAAGTCAGCCCCAGCATTTT
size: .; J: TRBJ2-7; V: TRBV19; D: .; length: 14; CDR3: CASSPGTGSYEQYF; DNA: TGTGCCAGTAGTCCCGGGACGGGCTCCTACGAGCAGTACTTC
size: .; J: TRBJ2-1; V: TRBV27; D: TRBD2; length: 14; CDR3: CASSFSGRAGEQFF; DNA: TGTGCCAGCAGTTTTAGCGGGAGGGCAGGGGAGCAGTTCTTC
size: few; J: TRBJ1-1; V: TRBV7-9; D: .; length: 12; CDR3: CASSYGNTEAFF; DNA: TGTGCCAGCAGCTACGGGAACACTGAAGCTTTCTTT
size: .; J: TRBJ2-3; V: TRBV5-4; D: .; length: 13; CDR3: CASSFDGTDTQYF; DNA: TGTGCCAGCAGCTTCGACGGGACAGATACGCAGTATTTT
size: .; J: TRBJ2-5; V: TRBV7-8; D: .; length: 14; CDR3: CASSPRPRQETQYF; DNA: TGTGCCAGCAGCCCTCGACCGCGCCAAGAGACCCAGTACTTC
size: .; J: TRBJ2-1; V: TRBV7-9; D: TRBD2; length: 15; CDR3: CASRALAGGVDEQFF; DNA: TGTGCCAGCAGGGCACTAGCGGGAGGTGTAGATGAGCAGTTCTTC
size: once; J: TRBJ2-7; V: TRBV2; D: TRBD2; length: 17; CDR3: CASSEVARSGRDYEQYF; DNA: TGTGCCAGCAGTGAGGTCGCGCGTAGCGGGCGGGACTACGAGCAGTACTTC
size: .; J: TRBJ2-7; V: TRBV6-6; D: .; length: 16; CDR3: CASSYSTKGLEYEQYF; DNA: TGTGCCAGCAGTTACTCGACCAAAGGTTTAGAGTACGAGCAGTACTTC
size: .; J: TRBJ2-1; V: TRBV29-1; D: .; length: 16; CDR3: CSVALRPWGTYNEQFF; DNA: TGCAGCGTGGCCCTTAGGCCCTGGGGGACCTACAATGAGCAGTTCTTC
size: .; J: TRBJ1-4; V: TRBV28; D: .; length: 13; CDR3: CASSFQGEEKLFF; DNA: TGTGCCAGCAGTTTCCAGGGAGAGGAAAAACTGTTTTTT
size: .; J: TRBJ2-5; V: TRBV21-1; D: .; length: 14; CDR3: CASKGQPKKETQYF; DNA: TGTGCCAGCAAAGGACAGCCTAAGAAAGAGACCCAGTACTTC
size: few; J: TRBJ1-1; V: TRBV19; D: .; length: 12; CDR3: CASSKGNTEAFF; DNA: TGTGCCAGTAGCAAAGGGAACACTGAAGCTTTCTTT
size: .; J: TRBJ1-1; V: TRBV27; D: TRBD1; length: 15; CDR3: CASSLASTGGNEAFF; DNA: TGTGCCAGCAGTTTAGCCTCGACAGGGGGAAATGAAGCTTTCTTT
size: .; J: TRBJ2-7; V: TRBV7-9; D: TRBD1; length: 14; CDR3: CASSYSGTGYEQYF; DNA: TGTGCCAGCAGCTACTCCGGGACAGGCTACGAGCAGTACTTC
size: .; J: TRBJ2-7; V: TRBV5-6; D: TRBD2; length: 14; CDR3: CASSGTSGRYEQYF; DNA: TGTGCCAGCAGCGGGACTAGCGGGAGGTACGAGCAGTACTTC
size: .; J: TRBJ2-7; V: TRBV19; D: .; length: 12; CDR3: CASSFGGYEQYF; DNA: TGTGCCAGTAGCTTCGGGGGCTACGAGCAGTACTTC
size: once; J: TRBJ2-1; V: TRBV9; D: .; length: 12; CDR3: CASSPSFTEQFF; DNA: TGTGCCAGCAGCCCTAGCTTCACAGAGCAGTTCTTC
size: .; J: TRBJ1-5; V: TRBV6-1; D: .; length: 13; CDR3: CASSDVMRQPQHF; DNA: TGTGCCAGCAGTGATGTCATGCGTCAGCCCCAGCATTTT